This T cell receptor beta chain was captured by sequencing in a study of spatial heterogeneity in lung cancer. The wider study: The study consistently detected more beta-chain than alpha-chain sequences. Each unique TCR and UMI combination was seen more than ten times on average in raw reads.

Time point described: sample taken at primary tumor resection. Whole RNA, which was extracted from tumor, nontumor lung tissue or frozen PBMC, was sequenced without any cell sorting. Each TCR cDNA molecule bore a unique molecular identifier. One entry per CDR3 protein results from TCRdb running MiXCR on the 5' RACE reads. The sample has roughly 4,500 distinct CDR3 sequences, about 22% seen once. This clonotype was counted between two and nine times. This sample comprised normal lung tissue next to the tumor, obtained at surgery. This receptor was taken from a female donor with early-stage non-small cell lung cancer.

Here the CDR3 reads CASSLAAGLSAARGAKNIQYF. CDR3 DNA sequence: TGTGCCAGCAGTTTAGCGGCAGGGCTTTCGGCGGCCCGAGGGGCCAAAAACATTCAGTACTTC. The genes are TRBV27 and TRBJ2-4; D assignment may be TRBD1 or TRBD2 (5 bases each). This CDR3 has 21 residues. Trimming took 2 bases from V and 1 from J, leaving 27 bases between them. Germline values: CDR1 MNHEY, CDR2 SMNVEV (reference sequence).